A single sample is the source of the 3 T cell receptor beta chains below, sequenced in a study of shared clonotypes between healthy human individuals. Naivety among CD8 cells was defined by CD45RO negativity and positive CCR7 selection, thereby excluding terminally differentiated effector memory CD45RA+ cells. Using immunoSEQ multiplex PCR, the repertoire was profiled, and TCRdb retains in-frame clones only, with some absent. The sample has some 1,900,000 clones, roughly 95% seen once. The source material was naive CD8+ T cells sorted from blood. The source of these receptors is a young man in good health.

The chain is built from TRBV5-6 and TRBJ2-1; D gene uncertain. From germline, CDR1 is SGHDT and CDR2 YYEEEE. The CDR3 runs 14 residues. Trimming took off 2 bases at V and 1 base at J, with 7 bases between the two ends. CDR3 sequence (DNA): TGTGCCAGCAGCTTCGCACAATCCTACAATGAGCAGTTCTTC. Residues: CASSFAQSYNEQFF.

The J gene is TRBJ2-7, the V gene TRBV6-6; no clear D gene. The V gene lost 5 bases and the J gene lost 7 bases, with 12 bases spanning the gap. The CDR3 totals 12 residues. Germline lookup yields CDR1 MNHNY and CDR2 SVGAGI (reference sequence). The CDR3 spells CASSGNVGEQYF. In DNA, the CDR3 is TGTGCCAGCAGTGGGAACGTCGGGGAGCAGTACTTC.

This chain links TRBV7-9 with TRBJ2-2; unclear D gene. CDR3 length equals 17 residues. Trimming removed 2 bases from V and 6 bases from J, with 19 bases in between. Germline lookup yields CDR1 SEHNR and CDR2 FQNEAQ (reference sequence). The chain's CDR3 is CASSLTNWTFKPGELFF. The CDR3 DNA sequence: TGTGCCAGCAGCTTAACAAATTGGACGTTCAAACCCGGGGAGCTGTTTTTT.